This T cell receptor (beta chain) was retrieved from a study of CD8+ T cells in alopecia areata. The sorting of PBMCs gave CD4+ and CD8+ T cells. The germline V and J ends were trimmed by 1 base and 6 bases, with 19 bases remaining between them. This CDR3 spans 16 amino acids. Germline V gene sequence: CDR1 MGHRA, CDR2 YSYEKL. Reverse transcription of extracted RNA yielded cDNA, which provided the sequencing template. This table comes from immunoSEQ multiplex PCR, and its TCRdb copy is limited to in-frame clones, with some not included. This table holds roughly 59,000 clones, approximately 46% found once.

The chain joins TRBV4-1 to TRBJ2-7; D possibly corresponds to TRBD1 (5 bases). Sequences were derived from CD8+ T cells sorted from blood, sampled at week 0. This receptor was identified in a human donor with alopecia areata. In DNA form, the CDR3 reads TGCGCCAGCAGCCAAGCCCAGACGACAGTTTCGGGCGAGCAGTACTTC. Translating gives CASSQAQTTVSGEQYF.